This entry lists 17 T cell receptor beta chains sequenced from one sample in a study of tumor-infiltrating lymphocytes in primary liver carcinoma. The authors made TCR beta cDNA from roughly 480 ng total RNA with a constant-region primer. ARM-PCR was slightly modified, and three nested multiplex PCR rounds with it gave rise to the TCR beta libraries. With TRBV1-TRBV30 forward primers and a C-beta reverse primer, the first two PCR rounds were run for about 10 cycles each. TCRdb passed the multiplex PCR reads through MiXCR, listing each CDR3 protein once. The data contain around 210,000 distinct CDR3 sequences, roughly 61% of them singletons. Germline DNA was extracted too, while blood RNA derived from unsorted whole blood. Sequenced material: peripheral blood. The receptors here all came from an older woman with primary liver carcinoma and hepatitis B virus infection.

The CDR3 DNA reads TGTGCCAGCAGCTTAGTGCCCCCCATTCCGGGAGAGGGGTTGTTGTTGGAGAGCGGGGAGCTGTTTTTT. Translating it yields CASSLVPPIPGEGLLLESGELFF. The genes are TRBV11-2 and TRBJ2-2, with D perhaps TRBD2 (6 bases). V dropped 1 base and J dropped 7 bases, with 37 bases sitting between them. The CDR3 loop spans 23 amino acids. Germline CDR1 is SGHAT and CDR2 is FQNNGV.

A note on this clonotype: At one of its ends the junction is not consistent with the germline gene, which may arise from a read error. The J gene is TRBJ2-2, the V gene TRBV10-3; the D gene is possibly TRBD2 (5 bases). The CDR3 contains 12 residues. The germline gives CDR1 ENHRY, CDR2 SYGVKD. CDR3 nucleotides: TGTGCCATCAGAAATCGACTCGGGGAGCTGTATTTT. Protein sequence: CAIRNRLGELYF.

Points on this clonotype: Germline is not matched at one junction end, which may reflect a read error. The genes are TRBV12-3 or TRBV12-4 and TRBJ2-6; either TRBD1 or TRBD2 may supply D (5 bases each). CDR3 length: 16 amino acids. The CDR3 loop is CASSQGRRSGVNVLTF. CDR3 DNA sequence: TGTGCCAGCAGCCAGGGACGGCGCTCTGGGGTCAACGTCCTGACTTTC.

As to this clonotype: A much larger clone lies a single base off, so this may be a read error. The conserved phenylalanine or tryptophan normally closing the CDR3 is absent here, so this likely arose from a read error. The rearrangement uses TRBV6-1 and TRBJ1-5, with D possibly being TRBD1 (6 bases). Trimming cost V 7 bases and J 5 bases, with 15 bases left between them. Germline V gene data show CDR1 as MNHNS and CDR2 as SASEGT. CDR3 length: 14 residues. The CDR3 reads CASTGTNRDQPQHL. Written as DNA, the CDR3 is TGTGCCAGCACCGGGACAAATCGGGATCAGCCCCAGCATCTT.

As for this clonotype: This may be a read error: a much more frequent sequence differs by one nucleotide. The genes are TRBV6-5 and TRBJ2-5; tentative D call: TRBD1 (6 bases). The CDR3 has 14 residues. Germline V CDR1 and CDR2: MNHEY, SVGAGI. This CDR3 is CVSSYRRGQETQYF. Here the CDR3 DNA reads TGTGTCAGCAGTTACCGCAGGGGCCAAGAGACCCAGTACTTC.

Comments on this clonotype: The junction does not match germline at one end; this may be a read error. The rearrangement uses TRBV11-2 and TRBJ2-7; D is ambiguous. The CDR3 is made up of 16 amino acids. In germline, CDR1 is SGHAT, CDR2 FQNNGV. Written as DNA, the CDR3 is TGTGTCAGCAACCCACTGGCAGCACTAAACTCCTATGAGCAGTACTTC. Protein product: CVSNPLAALNSYEQYF. The full variable domain, completed using reference TRBV11-2 and TRBJ2-7, is EAGVAQSPRYKIIEKRQSVAFWCNPISGHATLYWYQQILGQGPKLLIQFQNNGVVDDSQLPKDRFSAERLKGVDSTLKIQPAKLEDSAVYLCVSNPLAALNSYEQYFGPGTRLTVT.

The sample holds many counts of this clonotype. This chain links TRBV6-6 with TRBJ1-5; 8 nucleotides match TRBD1. Germline V gene lookup returns CDR1 MNHNY and CDR2 SVGAGI (reference sequence). V shed 6 bases and J 3 bases; nucleotides not matched to a gene: 4. The CDR3 covers 14 residues. The chain's CDR3 is CASRFRGPNQPQHF. The CDR3 bases are TGTGCCAGCAGATTCAGGGGGCCCAATCAGCCCCAGCATTTT.

As concerns this clonotype: A read error may be the cause here, since a much bigger clone is one base away. The chain combines TRBV12-3 or TRBV12-4 with TRBJ2-1; D is ambiguous. The CDR3 sequence is 15 residues long. This CDR3 is CASSLGSVPYNEEFF. The DNA for the CDR3 is TGTGCCAGCAGTTTAGGCTCGGTACCCTACAATGAGGAGTTCTTC.

This sequence joins TRBV25-1 and TRBJ2-7; D gene ambiguous. Germline CDR1 MGHDK, CDR2 SYGVNS. V dropped 1 base and J dropped 1 base, with 8 bases sitting between them. The CDR3 covers 14 residues. The CDR3 nucleotides are TGTGCCAGCAGTGAATCTTGGCAATCCTACGAGCAGTACTTC. It yields the protein CASSESWQSYEQYF.

This clonotype was counted between two and nine times. V gene TRBV5-1 combines with J gene TRBJ2-2, with D perhaps given as TRBD1 or TRBD2 (6 bases each). Trimming left V 6 bases short and J 10 bases short, with 16 bases between. CDR3 size: 13 residues. Germline V gene data show CDR1 as SGHRS and CDR2 as YFSETQ. CDR3 sequence: CASKKGEVQELFF. CDR3 in DNA: TGCGCCAGCAAGAAGGGGGAGGTTCAGGAGCTGTTTTTT.

In this sample, this clonotype turned up once. A much larger clone lies a single base off, so this may be a read error. This chain connects TRBV12-3 or TRBV12-4 to TRBJ2-7; maybe TRBD1 (5 bases). The CDR3 totals 13 residues. Trimming cost V 10 bases and J 7 bases, with 20 bases left between them. CDR3 DNA sequence: TGTGCCACCACCCACAGGCAAATGGGGGAGCAGTACTTC. Encoded protein: CATTHRQMGEQYF.

Note on this clonotype: Since the CDR3 does not end with the conserved phenylalanine or tryptophan, this likely comes from a read error. The chain couples TRBV11-1 to TRBJ2-1, with 8 positions matching TRBD1. This CDR3 region has 14 residues. The germline CDR1 and CDR2 sequences are SGHAT and FQDESV (reference sequence). This CDR3 is CASTGGGSYNEQFL. The DNA for the CDR3 is TGTGCCAGCACAGGGGGCGGCTCCTACAACGAGCAGTTCCTC.

With respect to this clonotype: Germline and junction disagree at one end, which may indicate a read error. The chain combines TRBV11-2 with TRBJ2-3, with 11 bases fitting TRBD2. This CDR3 region has 14 residues. Germline V gene data show CDR1 as SGHAT and CDR2 as FQNNGV. DNA for the CDR3: TGTGCCAGCAACTTAAAGTCTAGCGGGAGGTCGCAGTATTTT. It yields the protein CASNLKSSGRSQYF.

The CDR3 sequence: CASSPSRRLPDTQYF. CDR3 bases: TGTGCCAGCAGCCCTAGCAGGAGGCTCCCAGATACGCAGTATTTT. The J gene is TRBJ2-3, the V gene TRBV7-9, with D possibly TRBD2 on 5 matching bases. Germline CDR1 and CDR2: SEHNR and FQNEAQ (reference sequence). The CDR3 runs to 15 residues. Trimming cost V 5 bases and J 4 bases, with 16 bases left between them.

As regards this clonotype: One junction end disagrees with the germline gene, perhaps due to a read error. The V call is TRBV6-6, the J call TRBJ1-4, with a weak D call TRBD1 (5 bases). The CDR3 consists of 17 residues. The germline V gene has CDR1 MNHNY and CDR2 SVGAGI (reference sequence). Here the CDR3 DNA reads TGTGCCAGCAGTTACAGGGGTCAGGGTGAGACTAATGAGAAACTGTTTTTT. It yields the protein CASSYRGQGETNEKLFF.

In the case of this clonotype: Relative to the germline gene, one junction end is altered; a read error may explain this. The chain is built from TRBV4-1 and TRBJ1-5; D may be TRBD1 (5 bases). This CDR3 is 15 amino acids long. Germline lookup yields CDR1 MGHRA and CDR2 YSYEKL. The CDR3 reads CASSQDRVSNRPQHF. CDR3 nucleotide sequence: TGCGCCAGCAGCCAAGACAGGGTAAGCAATCGGCCCCAGCATTTT.

This clonotype turned up a few times. A much larger clone is a single base away; this may be a read error. The V call is TRBV12-5, the J call TRBJ1-5; 8 bases match TRBD1. V shed 10 bases, J shed 4 bases, and the junction held 9 bases outside the gene matches. The CDR3 consists of 14 residues. CDR1 and CDR2 (germline): LGHNT, FRNRAP. CDR3 residues: CATRYTGGNQPQHF. The CDR3 DNA reads as TGTGCTACACGGTACACAGGGGGTAATCAGCCCCAGCATTTT.